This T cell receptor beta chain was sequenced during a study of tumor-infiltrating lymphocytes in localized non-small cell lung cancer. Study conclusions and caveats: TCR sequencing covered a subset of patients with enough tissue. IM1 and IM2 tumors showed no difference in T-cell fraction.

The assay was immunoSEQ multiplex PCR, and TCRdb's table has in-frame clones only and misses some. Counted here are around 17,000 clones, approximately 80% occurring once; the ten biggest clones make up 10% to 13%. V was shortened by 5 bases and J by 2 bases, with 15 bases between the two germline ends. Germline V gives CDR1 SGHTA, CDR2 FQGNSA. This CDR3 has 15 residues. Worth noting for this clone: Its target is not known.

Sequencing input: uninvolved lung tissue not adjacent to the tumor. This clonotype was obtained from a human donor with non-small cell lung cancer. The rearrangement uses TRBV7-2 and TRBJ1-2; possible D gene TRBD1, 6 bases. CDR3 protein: CASSPQGTVNYGYTF. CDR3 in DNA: TGTGCCAGCAGCCCGCAGGGGACGGTGAACTATGGCTACACCTTC. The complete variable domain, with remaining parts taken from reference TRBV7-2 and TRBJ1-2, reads GAGVSQSPSNKVTEKGKDVELRCDPISGHTALYWYRQSLGQGLEFLIYFQGNSAPDKSGLPSDRFSAERTGGSVSTLTIQRTQQEDSAVYLCASSPQGTVNYGYTFGSGTRLTVV.